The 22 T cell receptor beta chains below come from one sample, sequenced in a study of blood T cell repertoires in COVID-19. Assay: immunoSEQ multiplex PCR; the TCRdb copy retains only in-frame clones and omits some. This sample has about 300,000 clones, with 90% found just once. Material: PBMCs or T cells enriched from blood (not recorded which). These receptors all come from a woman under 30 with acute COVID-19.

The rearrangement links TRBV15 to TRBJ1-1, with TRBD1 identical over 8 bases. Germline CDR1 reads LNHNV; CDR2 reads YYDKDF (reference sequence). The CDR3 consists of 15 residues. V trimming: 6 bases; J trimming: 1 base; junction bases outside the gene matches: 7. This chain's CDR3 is CATSSPRGQNTEAFF. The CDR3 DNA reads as TGTGCCACCAGTTCACCCAGGGGGCAGAACACTGAAGCTTTCTTT.

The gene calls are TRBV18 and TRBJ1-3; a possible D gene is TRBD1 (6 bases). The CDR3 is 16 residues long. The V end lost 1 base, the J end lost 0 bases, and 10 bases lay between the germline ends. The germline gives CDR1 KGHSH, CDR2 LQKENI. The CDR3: CASSPRQDPSGNTIYF. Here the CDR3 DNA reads TGTGCCAGCTCACCACGACAGGACCCCTCTGGAAACACCATATATTTT.

The CDR3 DNA sequence: TGTGCCAGTTCCGGGACAGGTCCTTCACCCCTCCACTTT. Translating it yields CASSGTGPSPLHF. This sequence joins TRBV25-1 and TRBJ1-6; 8 bases fit TRBD1. After removal of 9 bases from V and 9 bases from J, the junction contained 7 bases not matched to a gene. Germline assignment: CDR1 MGHDK and CDR2 SYGVNS. This CDR3 spans 13 amino acids.

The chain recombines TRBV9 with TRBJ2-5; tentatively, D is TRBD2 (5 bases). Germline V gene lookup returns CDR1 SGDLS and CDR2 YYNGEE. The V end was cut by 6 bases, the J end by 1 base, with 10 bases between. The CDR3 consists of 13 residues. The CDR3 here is CASNTGIQETQYF. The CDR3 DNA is TGTGCCAGCAACACGGGGATCCAAGAGACCCAGTACTTC.

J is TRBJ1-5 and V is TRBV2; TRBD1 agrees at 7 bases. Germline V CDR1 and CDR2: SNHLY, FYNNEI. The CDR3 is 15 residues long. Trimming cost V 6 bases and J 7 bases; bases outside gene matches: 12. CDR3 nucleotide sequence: TGTGCCAGCAGAGCCGCACAGGGGTCGGAGCAGCCCCAGCATTTT. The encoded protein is CASRAAQGSEQPQHF.

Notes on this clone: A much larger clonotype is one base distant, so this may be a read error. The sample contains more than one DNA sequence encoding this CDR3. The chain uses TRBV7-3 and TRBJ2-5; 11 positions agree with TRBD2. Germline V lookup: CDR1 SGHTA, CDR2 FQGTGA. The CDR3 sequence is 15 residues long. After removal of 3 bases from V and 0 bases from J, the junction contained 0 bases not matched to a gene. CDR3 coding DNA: TGTGCCAGCAGCTTGGGACTAGCGGACCAAGAGACCCAGTACTTC. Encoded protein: CASSLGLADQETQYF.

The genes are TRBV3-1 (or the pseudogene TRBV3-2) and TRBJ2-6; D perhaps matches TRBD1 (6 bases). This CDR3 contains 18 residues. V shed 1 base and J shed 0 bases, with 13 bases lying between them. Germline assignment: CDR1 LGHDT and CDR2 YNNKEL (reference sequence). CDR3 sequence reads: CASSQGYRVNSGANVLTF. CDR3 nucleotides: TGTGCCAGCAGCCAAGGCTACAGGGTCAACTCTGGGGCCAACGTCCTGACTTTC.

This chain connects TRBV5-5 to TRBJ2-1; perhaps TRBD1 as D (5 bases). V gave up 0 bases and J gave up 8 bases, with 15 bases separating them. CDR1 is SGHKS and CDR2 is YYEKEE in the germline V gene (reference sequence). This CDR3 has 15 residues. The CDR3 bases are TGTGCCAGCAGCTTGGGGGGCTTCTTTGGCCATGAGCAGTTCTTC. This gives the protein CASSLGGFFGHEQFF.

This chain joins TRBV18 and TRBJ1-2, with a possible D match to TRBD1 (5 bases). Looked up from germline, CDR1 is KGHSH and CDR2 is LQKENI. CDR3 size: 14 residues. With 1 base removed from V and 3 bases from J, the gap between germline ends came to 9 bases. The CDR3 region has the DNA TGTGCCAGCTCACCACAGGGAGGGGACTATGGCTACACCTTC. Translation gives CASSPQGGDYGYTF.

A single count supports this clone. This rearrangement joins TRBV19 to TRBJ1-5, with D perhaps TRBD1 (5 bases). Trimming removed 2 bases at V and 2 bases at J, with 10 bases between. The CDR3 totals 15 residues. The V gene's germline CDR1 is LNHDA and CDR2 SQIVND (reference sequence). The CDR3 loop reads CASSIRGEGNQPQHF. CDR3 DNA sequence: TGTGCCAGTAGTATACGAGGGGAGGGCAATCAGCCCCAGCATTTT.

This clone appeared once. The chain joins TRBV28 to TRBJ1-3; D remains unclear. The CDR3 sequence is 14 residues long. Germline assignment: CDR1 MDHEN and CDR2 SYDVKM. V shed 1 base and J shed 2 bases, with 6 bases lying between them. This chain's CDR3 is CASSLSGTGNTIYF. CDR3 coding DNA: TGTGCCAGCAGTTTATCGGGAACTGGAAACACCATATATTTT.

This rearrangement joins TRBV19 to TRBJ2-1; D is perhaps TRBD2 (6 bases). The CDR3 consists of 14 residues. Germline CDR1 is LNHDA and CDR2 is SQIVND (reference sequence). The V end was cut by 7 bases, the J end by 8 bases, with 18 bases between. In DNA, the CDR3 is TGTGCCAGTACTGGGGGGTCACGGGGTCATGAGCAGTTCTTC. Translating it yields CASTGGSRGHEQFF.

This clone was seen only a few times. In DNA form, the CDR3 reads TGTGCCAGCTCACCACGGTCGGGGGGTGAGGAAAACATTCAGTACTTC. Protein sequence: CASSPRSGGEENIQYF. This sequence joins TRBV18 and TRBJ2-4; the match to TRBD2 covers 7 bases. CDR1 and CDR2 from the germline V gene are KGHSH and LQKENI. Germline trimming cut 1 base from V and 5 bases from J; bases unmatched to any gene: 8. This CDR3 spans 16 amino acids.

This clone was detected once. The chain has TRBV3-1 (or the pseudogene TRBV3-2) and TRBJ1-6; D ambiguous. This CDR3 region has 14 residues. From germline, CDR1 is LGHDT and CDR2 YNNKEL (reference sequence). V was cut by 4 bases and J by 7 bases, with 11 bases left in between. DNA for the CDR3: TGTGCCAGCAGCCTACTGACAAAGAATTCACCCCTCCACTTT. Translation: CASSLLTKNSPLHF.

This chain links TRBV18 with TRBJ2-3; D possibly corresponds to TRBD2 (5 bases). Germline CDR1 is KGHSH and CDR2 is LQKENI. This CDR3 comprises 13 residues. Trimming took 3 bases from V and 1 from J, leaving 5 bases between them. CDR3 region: CASSPSGTDTQYF. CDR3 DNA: TGTGCCAGCTCACCTAGCGGCACAGATACGCAGTATTTT.

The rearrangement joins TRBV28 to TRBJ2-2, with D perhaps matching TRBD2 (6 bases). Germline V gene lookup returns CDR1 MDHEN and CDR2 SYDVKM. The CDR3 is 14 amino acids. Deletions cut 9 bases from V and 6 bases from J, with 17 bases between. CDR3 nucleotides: TGTGCCAGTCGCGAGGACCGCGGGGCCGGGGAGCTGTTTTTT. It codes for CASREDRGAGELFF.

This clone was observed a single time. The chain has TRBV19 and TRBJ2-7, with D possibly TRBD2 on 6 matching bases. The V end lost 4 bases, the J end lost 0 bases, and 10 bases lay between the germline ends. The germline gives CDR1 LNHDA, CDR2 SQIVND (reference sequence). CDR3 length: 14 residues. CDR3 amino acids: CASSNPGLSYEQYF. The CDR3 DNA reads TGTGCCAGTAGTAACCCGGGACTCTCCTACGAGCAGTACTTC.

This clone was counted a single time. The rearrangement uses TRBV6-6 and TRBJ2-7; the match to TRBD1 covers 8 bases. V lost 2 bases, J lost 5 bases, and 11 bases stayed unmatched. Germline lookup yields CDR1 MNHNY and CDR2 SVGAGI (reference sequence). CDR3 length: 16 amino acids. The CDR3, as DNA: TGTGCCAGCAGTTACGAGAGACAGGGGAAACGGAACGAGCAGTACTTC. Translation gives CASSYERQGKRNEQYF.

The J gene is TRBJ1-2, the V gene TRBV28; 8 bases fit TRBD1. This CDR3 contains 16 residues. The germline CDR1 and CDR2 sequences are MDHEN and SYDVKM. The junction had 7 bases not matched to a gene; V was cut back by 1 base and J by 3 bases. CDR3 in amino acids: CASSLSLPRGHYGYTF. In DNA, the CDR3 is TGTGCCAGCAGTTTATCCCTCCCCAGGGGGCACTATGGCTACACCTTC.

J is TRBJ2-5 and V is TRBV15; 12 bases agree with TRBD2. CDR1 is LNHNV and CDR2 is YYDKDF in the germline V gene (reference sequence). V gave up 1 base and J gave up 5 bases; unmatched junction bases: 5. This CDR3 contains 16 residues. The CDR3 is CATSRGLAGVRETQYF. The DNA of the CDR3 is TGTGCCACCAGCAGAGGACTAGCGGGAGTAAGGGAGACCCAGTACTTC.

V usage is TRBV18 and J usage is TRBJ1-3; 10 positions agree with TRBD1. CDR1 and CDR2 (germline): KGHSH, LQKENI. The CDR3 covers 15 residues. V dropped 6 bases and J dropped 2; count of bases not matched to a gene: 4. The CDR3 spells CASSPGTGAGNTIYF. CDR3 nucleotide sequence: TGTGCCAGCTCCCCTGGGACAGGGGCTGGAAACACCATATATTTT.

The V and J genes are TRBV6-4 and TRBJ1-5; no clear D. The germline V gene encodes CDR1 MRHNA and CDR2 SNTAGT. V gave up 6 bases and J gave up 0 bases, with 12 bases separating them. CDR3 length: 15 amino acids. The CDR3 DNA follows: TGTGCCAGCAGAAGGGATGCGGGTAGCAATCAGCCCCAGCATTTT. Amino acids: CASRRDAGSNQPQHF.